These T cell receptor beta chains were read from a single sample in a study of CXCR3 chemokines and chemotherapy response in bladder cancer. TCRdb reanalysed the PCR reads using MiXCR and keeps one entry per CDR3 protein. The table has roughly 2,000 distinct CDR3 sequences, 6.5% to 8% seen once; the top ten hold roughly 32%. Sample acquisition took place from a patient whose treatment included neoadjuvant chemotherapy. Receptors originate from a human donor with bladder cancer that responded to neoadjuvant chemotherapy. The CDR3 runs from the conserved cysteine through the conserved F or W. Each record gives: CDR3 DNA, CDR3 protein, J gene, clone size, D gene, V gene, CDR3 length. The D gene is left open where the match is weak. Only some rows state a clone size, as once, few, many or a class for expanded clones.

DNA: TGTGCCAGCAGCTTCCGGGACAGGGAAAGCAATGAGCAGTTCTTC
CDR3: CASSFRDRESNEQFF
J: TRBJ2-1
size: many
D: TRBD1
V: TRBV5-6
length: 15

DNA: TGTGCCAGCAGCGTCCTTAGCGGGCTAAGGTACGAGCAGTACTTC
CDR3: CASSVLSGLRYEQYF
J: TRBJ2-7
size: many
D: TRBD2
V: TRBV7-2
length: 15

DNA: TGCAGCGTTGGACTCGGACAATCTGGAAACACCATATATTTT
CDR3: CSVGLGQSGNTIYF
J: TRBJ1-3
size: medium-sized
D: .
V: TRBV29-1
length: 14

DNA: TGTGCCAGCAGTTACTCCGGCACAGATACGCAGTATTTT
CDR3: CASSYSGTDTQYF
J: TRBJ2-3
size: medium-sized
D: .
V: TRBV6-5
length: 13

DNA: TGTGCCAGCAGAATAGGACAGGCCATGGCCGGGGAGCTGTTTTTT
CDR3: CASRIGQAMAGELFF
J: TRBJ2-2
size: medium-sized
D: TRBD1
V: TRBV27
length: 15

DNA: TGTGCCACACCCCAAGGGGGAGCGGACACTGAAGCTTTCTTT
CDR3: CATPQGGADTEAFF
J: TRBJ1-1
size: .
D: .
V: TRBV24-1
length: 14

DNA: TGTGCCACCCGTCCGGGTGGTGAAGGGCAGCCCCAGCATTTT
CDR3: CATRPGGEGQPQHF
J: TRBJ1-5
size: few
D: .
V: TRBV28
length: 14

DNA: TGCAGCGTTGGAAGGGGGAGGGTCCCCAATGAGCAGTTCTTC
CDR3: CSVGRGRVPNEQFF
J: TRBJ2-1
size: medium-sized
D: .
V: TRBV29-1
length: 14

DNA: TGTGCCAGCTCACCACGGCGGGGGGATGGCGACGAGCAGTACTTC
CDR3: CASSPRRGDGDEQYF
J: TRBJ2-7
size: many
D: TRBD2
V: TRBV18
length: 15

DNA: TGTGCCAGTGAAAAGGGCAGTGCTGGAAACACCATATATTTT
CDR3: CASEKGSAGNTIYF
J: TRBJ1-3
size: medium-sized
D: .
V: TRBV6-6
length: 14

DNA: TGTGCCAGCAGCCCCCCAGAAGCGACACACTACGAGCAGTACTTC
CDR3: CASSPPEATHYEQYF
J: TRBJ2-7
size: large
D: .
V: TRBV7-9
length: 15

DNA: TGTGCCAGCAGAACAGGGGTAAACTATGGCTACACCTTC
CDR3: CASRTGVNYGYTF
J: TRBJ1-2
size: large
D: TRBD1
V: TRBV6-5
length: 13

DNA: TGTGCCAGCTCACGTACCCAGGGCACCGGGGAGCTGTTTTTT
CDR3: CASSRTQGTGELFF
J: TRBJ2-2
size: many
D: .
V: TRBV18
length: 14

DNA: TGTGCCATTTCCGAGGGAGGGACAGGGGAAAGAGACACCGGGGAGCTGTTTTTT
CDR3: CAISEGGTGERDTGELFF
J: TRBJ2-2
size: many
D: TRBD1
V: TRBV10-3
length: 18

DNA: TGTGCCAGCAGCTTACTTAAAGCCGGGACAGGGGGAGAGCAGTACTTC
CDR3: CASSLLKAGTGGEQYF
J: TRBJ2-7
size: medium-sized
D: TRBD1
V: TRBV5-6
length: 16

DNA: TGCAGTGCCCCCAGGGCCTTTGGGGACACTGAAGCTTTCTTT
CDR3: CSAPRAFGDTEAFF
J: TRBJ1-1
size: .
D: .
V: TRBV20-1
length: 14

DNA: TGCAGTGCTAGTTATGCGGGAGAGGGCACAGATACGCAGTATTTT
CDR3: CSASYAGEGTDTQYF
J: TRBJ2-3
size: many
D: TRBD2
V: TRBV20-1
length: 15

DNA: TGTGCCAGCAGTGCCCAGACAGGGGTCTATGGCTACACCTTC
CDR3: CASSAQTGVYGYTF
J: TRBJ1-2
size: medium-sized
D: TRBD1
V: TRBV27
length: 14

DNA: TGCAGTGCCCCCCGGGTGGCAGATACGCAGTATTTT
CDR3: CSAPRVADTQYF
J: TRBJ2-3
size: many
D: .
V: TRBV20-1
length: 12

DNA: TGTGCCAGCAGCTTGGTGGTAGATACGCAGTATTTT
CDR3: CASSLVVDTQYF
J: TRBJ2-3
size: medium-sized
D: .
V: TRBV5-6
length: 12

DNA: TGTGCCAGCAGCTTATTGGATCAGCCCCAGCATTTT
CDR3: CASSLLDQPQHF
J: TRBJ1-5
size: many
D: .
V: TRBV7-9
length: 12

DNA: TGTGCCTGGAGGCGACAGGTGGAAGCTTTCTTT
CDR3: CAWRRQVEAFF
J: TRBJ1-1
size: few
D: .
V: TRBV30
length: 11

DNA: TGTGCCAGCTCACCAGGCACCGGGGAGCTGTTTTTT
CDR3: CASSPGTGELFF
J: TRBJ2-2
size: many
D: .
V: TRBV18
length: 12

DNA: TGTGCCTGGAGTTCAGGAGTGCAAGAGACCCAGTACTTC
CDR3: CAWSSGVQETQYF
J: TRBJ2-5
size: .
D: .
V: TRBV30
length: 13

DNA: TGTGCCAGCAGCTTGGCGGGGGGTTCCTACGAGCAGTACTTC
CDR3: CASSLAGGSYEQYF
J: TRBJ2-7
size: few
D: TRBD2
V: TRBV5-4
length: 14

DNA: TGCAGCGGACGGGGGGGGGATCGCTCCTACAATGAGCAGTTCTTC
CDR3: CSGRGGDRSYNEQFF
J: TRBJ2-1
size: many
D: TRBD2
V: TRBV29-1
length: 15

DNA: TGTGCCAGCAGTTTACGGTCGGGACAGGGCAGTGGAAACACCATATATTTT
CDR3: CASSLRSGQGSGNTIYF
J: TRBJ1-3
size: few
D: TRBD1
V: TRBV12-3/TRBV12-4
length: 17

DNA: TGTGCCAGCGGAGTCGACAGGGGATGGAAGACCCAGTACTTC
CDR3: CASGVDRGWKTQYF
J: TRBJ2-5
size: many
D: TRBD1
V: TRBV7-2
length: 14

DNA: TGTGCCAGCAGCCCGACCGGGACAGCGGCCGGGGAGCTGTTTTTT
CDR3: CASSPTGTAAGELFF
J: TRBJ2-2
size: .
D: TRBD1
V: TRBV12-3/TRBV12-4
length: 15

DNA: TGTGCCAGTACTCCGGACAGGGGAAACACCATATATTTT
CDR3: CASTPDRGNTIYF
J: TRBJ1-3
size: medium-sized
D: TRBD1
V: TRBV19
length: 13

DNA: TGTGCCAGCTCACCAGTGGGCTCCTACGAGCAGTACTTC
CDR3: CASSPVGSYEQYF
J: TRBJ2-7
size: many
D: .
V: TRBV18
length: 13

DNA: TGTGCCAGTAGGGGACTAGCGGCTGACACCGGGGAGCTGTTTTTT
CDR3: CASRGLAADTGELFF
J: TRBJ2-2
size: medium-sized
D: TRBD2
V: TRBV19
length: 15

DNA: TGTGCCAGCATGTCTGGTGCGGGTTACTGCTTT
CDR3: CASMSGAGYCF
J: TRBJ1-1
size: large
D: .
V: TRBV6-5
length: 11

DNA: TGCAGCGTTGAGGGTTCAGGGGGTGGCTACACCTTC
CDR3: CSVEGSGGGYTF
J: TRBJ1-2
size: medium-sized
D: TRBD1
V: TRBV29-1
length: 12

DNA: TGTGCCAGCAGCTTCCGAGGGGGCGCGATTGGCTACACCTTC
CDR3: CASSFRGGAIGYTF
J: TRBJ1-2
size: many
D: TRBD1
V: TRBV5-4
length: 14

DNA: TGTGCCAGCAGCCAGCGTTTCGGGTGGTACTTC
CDR3: CASSQRFGWYF
J: TRBJ2-5
size: few
D: .
V: TRBV7-2
length: 11

DNA: TGTGCCAGCAGTCCGCCGGGACAGGGGGCGCGGGGTGAAGCTTTCTTT
CDR3: CASSPPGQGARGEAFF
J: TRBJ1-1
size: few
D: TRBD1
V: TRBV6-6
length: 16

DNA: TGTGCCAGTAGTCCTCGACTCCGGGGAGGGGTCACTGAAGCTTTCTTT
CDR3: CASSPRLRGGVTEAFF
J: TRBJ1-1
size: medium-sized
D: .
V: TRBV19
length: 16

DNA: TGTGCCACCAGTGAGGGTCAGGGCCGCACAGATACGCAGTATTTT
CDR3: CATSEGQGRTDTQYF
J: TRBJ2-3
size: many
D: .
V: TRBV24-1
length: 15

DNA: TGTGCCAGCAGAAAACCCGGGACAGGATCCTACGAGCAGTACTTC
CDR3: CASRKPGTGSYEQYF
J: TRBJ2-7
size: many
D: TRBD1
V: TRBV12-3/TRBV12-4
length: 15

DNA: TGTGCCATCAGGGAGGGGGCCGGGGAGCTGTTTTTT
CDR3: CAIREGAGELFF
J: TRBJ2-2
size: few
D: .
V: TRBV10-3
length: 12